A single sample gave rise to the 29 T cell receptor beta chains below, sequenced in a study of shared clonotypes between healthy human individuals. Clones were sequenced by immunoSEQ multiplex PCR, and TCRdb holds only the in-frame ones, with some missing. The sample has about 330,000 clones; roughly 70% are singletons. The sequenced sample was memory CD4+ T cells sorted from blood. The subset: CD45RA-negative fraction. Receptors originate from a man aged 25 to 45 in good health.

V usage is TRBV5-8 and J usage is TRBJ1-2; 9 bases match TRBD1. J gave up 8 bases and V 6 bases, and 11 bases lay outside the gene matches. CDR3 length equals 14 residues. Germline assignment: CDR1 SGHTS and CDR2 YDEGEE. Here the CDR3 reads CASTPWDRAGGYTF. DNA of the CDR3: TGTGCCAGCACCCCCTGGGACAGGGCTGGCGGCTACACCTTC.

The J gene is TRBJ1-2, the V gene TRBV14; D unresolved. Germline V gene sequence: CDR1 SGHDN, CDR2 FVKESK. The V gene lost 3 bases and the J gene lost 6 bases, with 11 bases spanning the gap. The CDR3 extends over 13 amino acids. CDR3 sequence reads: CASSQSRWDGYTF. Here the CDR3 DNA reads TGTGCCAGCAGCCAGTCTCGTTGGGATGGCTACACCTTC.

This clone has only one observation. The gene calls are TRBV4-1 and TRBJ2-1, with 7 bases lining up with TRBD1. Germline V gives CDR1 MGHRA, CDR2 YSYEKL. There are 16 residues in the CDR3. Trimming removed 2 bases from V and 8 bases from J; junction bases left unmatched: 12. This CDR3 reads CASSQRATGITDEQFF. The DNA for the CDR3 is TGCGCCAGCAGCCAACGAGCGACAGGGATCACCGATGAGCAGTTCTTC.

V and J are TRBV6-6 and TRBJ1-3; 7 positions agree with TRBD1. From germline, CDR1 is MNHNY and CDR2 SVGAGI (reference sequence). This CDR3 has 14 residues. Germline trimming cut 5 bases from V and 4 bases from J; bases unmatched to any gene: 5. CDR3 sequence: CASSQQGRGNTIYF. As DNA, the CDR3 is TGTGCCAGCAGTCAACAGGGGAGAGGAAACACCATATATTTT.

The V call is TRBV4-3, the J call TRBJ1-5, with TRBD1 matching over 7 bases. The J segment lost 6 bases and the V segment lost 1 base, leaving 6 bases of the junction unmatched. This CDR3 is built from 15 residues. From germline, CDR1 is LGHNA and CDR2 YSLEER. CDR3 sequence (DNA): TGCGCCAGCAGCCAAGGGGCAGGGGGAAGTCAGCCCCAGCATTTT. This encodes CASSQGAGGSQPQHF.

In this sample, this clone turned up many times. The chain has TRBV19 and TRBJ2-5; TRBD1 matches at 9 bases. V shed 9 bases and J 5 bases; nucleotides not matched to a gene: 4. Germline V lookup: CDR1 LNHDA, CDR2 SQIVND (reference sequence). There are 12 residues in the CDR3. The CDR3 nucleotides are TGTGCCAGCGGGACAGGGCGGGAGACCCAGTACTTC. Amino acid sequence: CASGTGRETQYF.

CDR3 residues: CASSFQIAGTDTQYF. The CDR3 bases are TGTGCCAGCAGCTTTCAAATAGCGGGCACAGATACGCAGTATTTT. The chain employs TRBV7-2 and TRBJ2-3; perhaps TRBD2 as D (6 bases). The ends were cut back, 3 bases at V and 1 base at J, with 11 bases in the middle. This CDR3 has 15 amino acids. Germline V gives CDR1 SGHTA, CDR2 FQGNSA.

Details on this clone: In the same sample, other DNA sequences code for this CDR3. This rearrangement joins TRBV19 to TRBJ1-5; D is possibly TRBD1 (5 bases). V lost 5 bases and J lost 3, with 14 bases in between. The germline CDR1 and CDR2 sequences are LNHDA and SQIVND (reference sequence). CDR3 length: 15 residues. The CDR3 DNA reads TGTGCCAGTAGTTCCCGGGACGGAATCAATCAGCCCCAGCATTTT. Translating it yields CASSSRDGINQPQHF.

This clone turned up a few times. The gene calls are TRBV6-1 and TRBJ2-7; D possibly corresponds to TRBD2 (5 bases). Germline V gene sequence: CDR1 MNHNS, CDR2 SASEGT. CDR3 length equals 13 residues. V was shortened by 1 base and J by 3 bases, with 7 bases between the two germline ends. CDR3: CASSEVRGYEQYF. In nucleotides, the CDR3 is TGTGCCAGCAGTGAAGTTCGGGGCTACGAGCAGTACTTC.

The chain combines TRBV5-1 with TRBJ1-3, with D unclear. CDR3 length equals 17 residues. Germline CDR1 SGHRS, CDR2 YFSETQ. V was cut by 7 bases and J by 0 bases, with 20 bases left in between. This CDR3 reads CASRAPPQAASGNTIYF. CDR3 coding DNA: TGCGCCAGCCGTGCGCCCCCCCAGGCGGCCTCTGGAAACACCATATATTTT.

Concerning this clone itself: Other DNA variants within this sample encode the same CDR3. The chain employs TRBV18 and TRBJ2-1; 10 nucleotides line up with TRBD2. V lost 1 base, J lost 1 base, and 4 bases stayed unmatched. The CDR3 spans 17 residues. The germline gives CDR1 KGHSH, CDR2 LQKENI. The CDR3 sequence: CASSPLPSGSSYNEQFF. In nucleotides, the CDR3 is TGTGCCAGCTCACCACTCCCTAGCGGGAGTTCCTACAATGAGCAGTTCTTC. Variable domain in full (rest from reference TRBV18 and TRBJ2-1): NAGVMQNPRHLVRRRGQEARLRCSPMKGHSHVYWYRQLPEEGLKFMVYLQKENIIDESGMPKERFSAEFPKEGPSILRIQQVVRGDSAAYFCASSPLPSGSSYNEQFFGPGTRLTVL.

This sequence joins TRBV10-3 and TRBJ2-5; 9 bases fit TRBD2. The CDR3 totals 15 residues. J gave up 5 bases and V 5 bases, and 9 bases lay outside the gene matches. Germline CDR1 reads ENHRY; CDR2 reads SYGVKD. CDR3 coding DNA: TGTGCCATCAGTAGTTTAGCGGGAGTGGGCGAGACCCAGTACTTC. It encodes CAISSLAGVGETQYF.

As for this clone: Other DNA sequences within the sample encode an identical CDR3. The CDR3 DNA is TGTGCCAGCAGCTGGAGCGGGAGCTCCTACGAGCAGTACTTC. Protein product: CASSWSGSSYEQYF. This chain uses TRBV7-8 with TRBJ2-7; 8 bases match TRBD2. V was clipped by 4 bases and J by 0 bases; unmatched bases: 2. This CDR3 spans 14 amino acids. From germline, CDR1 is SGHVS and CDR2 FQNEAQ. The whole variable domain, filled in from reference TRBV7-8 and TRBJ2-7, reads GAGVSQSPRYKVAKRGQDVALRCDPISGHVSLFWYQQALGQGPEFLTYFQNEAQLDKSGLPSDRFFAERPEGSVSTLKIQRTQQEDSAVYLCASSWSGSSYEQYFGPGTRLTVT.

The V call is TRBV19, the J call TRBJ1-2; D may be TRBD1 (6 bases). V gave up 4 bases and J gave up 6 bases, with 18 bases separating them. Germline CDR1 reads LNHDA; CDR2 reads SQIVND (reference sequence). The length of the CDR3 is 15 residues. The chain's CDR3 is CASSRTRTAENGYTF. The CDR3 nucleotides read TGTGCCAGTAGTAGAACACGGACAGCGGAAAATGGCTACACCTTC.

The chain carries TRBV29-1 and TRBJ1-5; D gene unclear. V lost 1 base to trimming and J lost 4 bases, with 8 bases between them. The CDR3 contains 13 residues. The germline gives CDR1 SQVTM, CDR2 ANQGSEA. The DNA of the CDR3 is TGCAGCGTTGAAGGAGGGAAGAATCAGCCCCAGCATTTT. Protein product: CSVEGGKNQPQHF.

The CDR3 reads CASSLGGSTYEQYF. CDR3 nucleotide sequence: TGTGCCAGCAGCTTAGGGGGGTCCACATACGAGCAGTACTTC. V is TRBV7-2 and J is TRBJ2-7; possibly TRBD1 or TRBD2 for D (5 bases each). Germline CDR1 SGHTA, CDR2 FQGNSA. With 1 base removed from V and 4 bases from J, the gap between germline ends came to 11 bases. This CDR3 has 14 residues.

This clone was seen a handful of times. V usage is TRBV7-2 and J usage is TRBJ2-7; D uncertain. This CDR3 contains 12 residues. Germline CDR1 and CDR2: SGHTA and FQGNSA. Trimming pared 3 bases from V and 6 bases from J, leaving 9 bases between. CDR3 in amino acids: CASSLMSPEQYF. As DNA, the CDR3 is TGTGCCAGCAGCTTGATGAGCCCCGAGCAGTACTTC.

J is TRBJ2-1 and V is TRBV6-1, with a weak D call TRBD1 (6 bases). CDR1 is MNHNS, CDR2 SASEGT, per germline. The CDR3 loop spans 12 amino acids. V was trimmed by 7 bases and J by 6 bases, leaving 10 bases between them. The CDR3 DNA reads as TGTGCCAGCACCGGACAGTCCAATGAGCAGTTCTTC. Its protein is CASTGQSNEQFF.

The rearrangement joins TRBV7-2 to TRBJ2-1; no clear D gene. Germline V gene lookup returns CDR1 SGHTA and CDR2 FQGNSA. V lost 4 bases and J 5 bases, leaving 9 bases between the germline ends. The CDR3 is 13 amino acids. For the CDR3, the DNA is TGTGCCAGCAGCTCCTGGGTCGACAATGAGCAGTTCTTC. It translates to CASSSWVDNEQFF. Looking up the rest from reference TRBV7-2 and TRBJ2-1 gives the full variable domain: GAGVSQSPSNKVTEKGKDVELRCDPISGHTALYWYRQSLGQGLEFLIYFQGNSAPDKSGLPSDRFSAERTGGSVSTLTIQRTQQEDSAVYLCASSSWVDNEQFFGPGTRLTVL.

The chain combines TRBV7-2 with TRBJ2-3; TRBD2 agrees at 10 bases. The germline gives CDR1 SGHTA, CDR2 FQGNSA. This CDR3 comprises 15 residues. The J segment lost 3 bases and the V segment lost 6 bases, leaving 6 bases of the junction unmatched. The DNA for the CDR3 is TGTGCCAGCAGACCCAAGCGGGAGGGAACAGATACGCAGTATTTT. This codes for CASRPKREGTDTQYF.

The V and J genes are TRBV7-2 and TRBJ1-1, with a tentative D call TRBD1 (5 bases). V shed 1 base and J shed 6 bases, with 6 bases lying between them. CDR3 length: 12 residues. Germline-derived CDR1 and CDR2 are SGHTA and FQGNSA. The CDR3 region has the DNA TGTGCCAGCAGCTTAGTGACAGCTGAAGCTTTCTTT. This translates into CASSLVTAEAFF.

The V gene is TRBV15, the J gene TRBJ2-5; unclear D gene. CDR1 is LNHNV, CDR2 YYDKDF, per germline (reference sequence). The CDR3 consists of 13 residues. The V gene lost 2 bases and the J gene lost 2 bases, with 6 bases spanning the gap. CDR3 DNA: TGTGCCACCAGCAGACAGAAACAAGAGACCCAGTACTTC. This encodes CATSRQKQETQYF.

The J gene is TRBJ2-2, the V gene TRBV28, with D unresolved. Trimming cost V 6 bases and J 1 base, with 3 bases left between them. The germline CDR1 and CDR2 sequences are MDHEN and SYDVKM. The CDR3 totals 12 residues. CDR3 amino acids: CASRRNTGELFF. In DNA, the CDR3 is TGTGCCAGCAGAAGGAACACCGGGGAGCTGTTTTTT.

This chain links TRBV6-1 with TRBJ2-1; no firm D call. The germline V gene has CDR1 MNHNS and CDR2 SASEGT. Trimming removed 5 bases from V and 15 bases from J, with 17 bases in between. The CDR3 sequence is 12 residues long. CDR3: CASSSTTRMWFF. For the CDR3, the DNA is TGTGCCAGCAGTTCTACAACCCGGATGTGGTTCTTC.

This clone has just one count. A clone one base away is much larger, so this may be a read error. Other DNA sequences in this specimen translate into the identical CDR3. The chain has TRBV7-2 and TRBJ1-1; tentatively, D is TRBD1 (5 bases). The CDR3 is made up of 14 amino acids. Per the germline V gene, CDR1 is SGHTA and CDR2 is FQGNSA. CDR3 nucleotide sequence: TGTGCCAGCAGCTCCGGGCGGGGGTCCACTGAGGCTTTCTTT. Its translation: CASSSGRGSTEAFF.

This chain uses TRBV6-1 with TRBJ2-5, with 10 bases lining up with TRBD2. The germline gives CDR1 MNHNS, CDR2 SASEGT. V shed 6 bases and J 6 bases; nucleotides not matched to a gene: 10. This CDR3 contains 15 residues. As DNA, the CDR3 is TGTGCCAGCAGAACATTCTTGACTAGCGGGCAGACCCAGTACTTC. This sequence encodes CASRTFLTSGQTQYF.

The CDR3 here is CASSPTVSPYNEQFF. CDR3 DNA: TGTGCCAGCAGCCCGACCGTATCCCCCTACAATGAGCAGTTCTTC. V is TRBV5-8 and J is TRBJ2-1; D uncertain. The CDR3 sequence is 15 residues long. The ends were cut back, 4 bases at V and 2 bases at J, with 13 bases in the middle. The germline CDR1 and CDR2 sequences are SGHTS and YDEGEE.

This chain connects TRBV4-3 to TRBJ1-3; no definite D call. The V end was cut by 4 bases, the J end by 3 bases, with 7 bases between. CDR1 and CDR2 from the germline V gene are LGHNA and YSLEER. The CDR3 has 13 amino acids. The CDR3 DNA is TGCGCCAGCAGCCCTCGGGTTGGAAACACCATATATTTT. This codes for CASSPRVGNTIYF.

The chain employs TRBV27 and TRBJ2-7; 11 bases are a match to TRBD2. V dropped 6 bases and J dropped 3; count of bases not matched to a gene: 7. CDR1 is MNHEY and CDR2 is SMNVEV in the germline V gene (reference sequence). The CDR3 runs to 15 residues. The CDR3 reads CASSMTSGEDYEQYF. Written as DNA, the CDR3 is TGTGCCAGCAGCATGACTAGCGGGGAGGACTACGAGCAGTACTTC.